The 15 T cell receptor beta chains below were found in one sample sequenced in a study of identical twins. From the 5' RACE reads, TCRdb called clonotypes with MiXCR, one entry per CDR3 protein. The data hold 1.5 million to 2 million distinct CDR3 sequences, with around 33% observed a single time. Specimen: cord blood. These receptors came from a newborn girl in good health.

This chain connects TRBV5-1 to TRBJ2-7; 8 bases are shared with TRBD2. V was clipped by 1 base and J by 3 bases; unmatched bases: 9. Germline V gene lookup returns CDR1 SGHRS and CDR2 YFSETQ. The CDR3 is 16 amino acids. CDR3 region: CASSLYSGGPLYEQYF. CDR3 DNA: TGCGCCAGCAGCTTGTACAGCGGGGGTCCCCTCTACGAGCAGTACTTC. Drawing the rest from reference TRBV5-1 and TRBJ2-7, the complete variable domain is KAGVTQTPRYLIKTRGQQVTLSCSPISGHRSVSWYQQTPGQGLQFLFEYFSETQRNKGNFPGRFSGRQFSNSRSEMNVSTLELGDSALYLCASSLYSGGPLYEQYFGPGTRLTVT.

This clonotype was picked up many times. The chain carries TRBV5-1 and TRBJ2-7; unclear D gene. This CDR3 comprises 14 residues. Per the germline V gene, CDR1 is SGHRS and CDR2 is YFSETQ. V was trimmed by 5 bases and J by 0 bases, leaving 12 bases between them. The CDR3 bases are TGCGCCAGCAGTTCGCCAGCCAGCTCCTACGAGCAGTACTTC. It is translated as CASSSPASSYEQYF.

On this clonotype: Just one base apart from a much larger clone, this may be a read error. The genes are TRBV6-5 and TRBJ1-5; 10 positions match TRBD1. CDR1 and CDR2 from the germline V gene are MNHEY and SVGAGI. V lost 0 bases, J lost 5 bases, and 1 base stayed unmatched. This CDR3 is 15 amino acids long. The CDR3 DNA sequence: TGTGCCAGCAGTTACTCGACAGGGGGCGATCAGCCCCAGCATTTT. Its protein product is CASSYSTGGDQPQHF.

This chain connects TRBV14 to TRBJ2-2, with TRBD1 identical over 8 bases. With 4 bases clipped from V and 7 bases from J, the junction kept 11 bases outside the gene matches. CDR1 is SGHDN, CDR2 FVKESK, per germline. The CDR3 loop spans 16 amino acids. The CDR3 DNA is TGTGCCAGCAGCCTCCGGACAGGGAGGCTGCGCGGGGAGCTGTTTTTT. Translated: CASSLRTGRLRGELFF.

The rearrangement uses TRBV5-1 and TRBJ1-4; TRBD1 matches at 10 bases. CDR1 SGHRS and CDR2 YFSETQ come from the germline V gene. The CDR3 consists of 15 residues. Trimming removed 3 bases from V and 8 bases from J; junction bases left unmatched: 7. The CDR3 DNA reads TGCGCCAGCAGCTGGGGGACAGGGGATCGGGAAAAACTGTTTTTT. This encodes CASSWGTGDREKLFF.

The chain is built from TRBV20-1 and TRBJ1-5; D may be TRBD1 (5 bases). V lost 0 bases and J lost 5, with 17 bases in between. The CDR3 loop spans 16 amino acids. Germline CDR1 is DFQATT and CDR2 is SNEGSKA (reference sequence). The CDR3 sequence is CSAREGEILRDQPQHF. The CDR3 coding sequence is TGCAGTGCTAGAGAGGGGGAGATTCTGAGGGATCAGCCCCAGCATTTT.

This clonotype was found a few times. The genes are TRBV20-1 and TRBJ2-1, with D maybe TRBD2 (6 bases). Germline V lookup: CDR1 DFQATT, CDR2 SNEGSKA (reference sequence). Deletions cut 3 bases from V and 10 bases from J, with 16 bases between. The CDR3 spans 13 residues. CDR3 nucleotides: TGCAGTGCTAGTTCGGGGAGGTCCACCGAGCAGTTCTTC. Protein: CSASSGRSTEQFF.

This clonotype was seen a few times. The chain uses TRBV20-1 and TRBJ1-6; D is undetermined. The CDR3 contains 16 residues. Between the trimmed V and J ends, which lost 6 bases and 0 bases, there was a span of 15 bases. Germline V gives CDR1 DFQATT, CDR2 SNEGSKA (reference sequence). CDR3 residues: CSADRRVPSYNSPLHF. CDR3 coding DNA: TGCAGTGCCGATCGGAGAGTACCCTCCTATAATTCACCCCTCCACTTT.

The chain carries TRBV20-1 and TRBJ1-1; D perhaps matches TRBD1 (6 bases). Germline-derived CDR1 and CDR2 are DFQATT and SNEGSKA (reference sequence). The CDR3 totals 15 residues. V was cut by 5 bases and J by 0 bases, with 16 bases left in between. In DNA, the CDR3 is TGCAGTGCTGCGGCTGGGGGGGCTATGAACACTGAAGCTTTCTTT. It is translated as CSAAAGGAMNTEAFF.

On this clonotype: Compared with germline, one end of the junction differs, possibly owing to a read error. This chain links TRBV4-1 with TRBJ2-1; TRBD2 agrees at 7 bases. The germline CDR1 and CDR2 sequences are MGHRA and YSYEKL. The CDR3 extends over 18 amino acids. The DNA for the CDR3 is TGCGCCAGCAGCCAAGTTCCCCCAGCGGGGAGGTCGTACAGTGAGCAGTTCTTC. It is translated as CASSQVPPAGRSYSEQFF.

The chain has TRBV5-1 and TRBJ2-1, with D hard to call. Trimming cost V 7 bases and J 0 bases, with 20 bases left between them. The germline gives CDR1 SGHRS, CDR2 YFSETQ. This CDR3 has 17 amino acids. DNA for the CDR3: TGCGCCAGCGGGCTAGACGGAATTTTCCGCTCCTACAATGAGCAGTTCTTC. Amino acids: CASGLDGIFRSYNEQFF.

CDR3: CASSIRQSYEQYF. As DNA, the CDR3 is TGTGCCAGTAGTATACGTCAGTCCTACGAGCAGTACTTC. The rearrangement links TRBV19 to TRBJ2-7; no clear D gene. Looked up from germline, CDR1 is LNHDA and CDR2 is SQIVND (reference sequence). The V gene lost 2 bases and the J gene lost 1 base, with 6 bases spanning the gap. The CDR3 consists of 13 residues.

The chain uses TRBV4-2 and TRBJ1-1; unclear D gene. The CDR3 covers 15 residues. Trimming left V 3 bases short and J 0 bases short, with 11 bases between. Germline CDR1 and CDR2: LGHNA and YNFKEQ. CDR3: CASSQGFDVNTEAFF. The CDR3 nucleotides are TGTGCCAGCAGCCAGGGATTCGATGTGAACACTGAAGCTTTCTTT.

The gene calls are TRBV7-9 and TRBJ2-1, with 14 bases matching TRBD2. There are 18 residues in the CDR3. CDR1 and CDR2 (germline): SEHNR, FQNEAQ (reference sequence). Trimming removed 1 base from V and 4 bases from J; junction bases left unmatched: 6. The CDR3 bases are TGTGCCAGCAGCTTAGGGCGGGGGACTAGCGGGGGTTACAATGAGCAGTTCTTC. It translates to CASSLGRGTSGGYNEQFF.

The CDR3 bases are TGTGCCAGCAGCTTATTGGGTCAGAAAAACATTCAGTACTTC. It translates to CASSLLGQKNIQYF. This rearrangement joins TRBV11-2 to TRBJ2-4; no definite D call. Trimming took off 2 bases at V and 4 bases at J, with 9 bases between the two ends. Germline-derived CDR1 and CDR2 are SGHAT and FQNNGV. CDR3 length: 14 residues. The whole variable domain, filled in from reference TRBV11-2 and TRBJ2-4, reads EAGVAQSPRYKIIEKRQSVAFWCNPISGHATLYWYQQILGQGPKLLIQFQNNGVVDDSQLPKDRFSAERLKGVDSTLKIQPAKLEDSAVYLCASSLLGQKNIQYFGAGTRLSVL.